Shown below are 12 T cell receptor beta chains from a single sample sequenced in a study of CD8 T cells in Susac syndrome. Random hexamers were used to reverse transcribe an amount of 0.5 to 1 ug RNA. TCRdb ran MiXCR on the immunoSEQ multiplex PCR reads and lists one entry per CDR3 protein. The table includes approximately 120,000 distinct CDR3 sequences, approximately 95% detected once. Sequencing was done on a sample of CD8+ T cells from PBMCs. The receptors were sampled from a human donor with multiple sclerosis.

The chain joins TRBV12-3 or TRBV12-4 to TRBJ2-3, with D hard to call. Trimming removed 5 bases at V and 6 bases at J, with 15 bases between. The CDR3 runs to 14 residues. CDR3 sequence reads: CASSPAPGWDTQYF. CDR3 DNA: TGTGCCAGCAGTCCTGCGCCAGGTTGGGATACGCAGTATTTT.

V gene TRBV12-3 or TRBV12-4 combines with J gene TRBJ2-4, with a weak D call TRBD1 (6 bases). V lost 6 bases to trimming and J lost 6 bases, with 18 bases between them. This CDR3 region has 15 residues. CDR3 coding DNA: TGTGCCAGCAGCCAGGCTAGGGGGTACGCAAACATTCAGTACTTC. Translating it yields CASSQARGYANIQYF.

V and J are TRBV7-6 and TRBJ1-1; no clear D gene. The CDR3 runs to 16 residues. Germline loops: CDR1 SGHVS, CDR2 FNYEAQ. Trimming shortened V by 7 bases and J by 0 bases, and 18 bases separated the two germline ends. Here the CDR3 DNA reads TGTGCCAGCACCCTTAACCCGAGTTTGATGAACACTGAAGCTTTCTTT. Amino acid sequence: CASTLNPSLMNTEAFF. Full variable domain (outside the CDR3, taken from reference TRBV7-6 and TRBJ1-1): GAGVSQSPRYKVTKRGQDVALRCDPISGHVSLYWYRQALGQGPEFLTYFNYEAQQDKSGLPNDRFSAERPEGSISTLTIQRTEQRDSAMYRCASTLNPSLMNTEAFFGQGTRLTVV.

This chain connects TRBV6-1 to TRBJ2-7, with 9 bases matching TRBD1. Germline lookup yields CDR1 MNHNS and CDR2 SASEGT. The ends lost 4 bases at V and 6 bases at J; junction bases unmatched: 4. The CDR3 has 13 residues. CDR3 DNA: TGTGCCAGCAGTGGGGGACAGGGCGGCGAGCAGTACGTC. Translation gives CASSGGQGGEQYV.

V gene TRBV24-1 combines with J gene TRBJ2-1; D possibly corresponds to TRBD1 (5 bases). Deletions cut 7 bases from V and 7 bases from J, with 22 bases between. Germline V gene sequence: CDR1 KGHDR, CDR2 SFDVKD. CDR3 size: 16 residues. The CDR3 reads CATRDTQGKSQNEQFF. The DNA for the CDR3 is TGTGCCACCAGAGACACCCAGGGAAAAAGTCAAAATGAGCAGTTCTTC.

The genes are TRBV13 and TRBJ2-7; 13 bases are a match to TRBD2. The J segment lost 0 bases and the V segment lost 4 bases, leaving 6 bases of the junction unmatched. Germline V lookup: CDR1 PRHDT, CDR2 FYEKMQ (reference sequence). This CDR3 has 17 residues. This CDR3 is CASSSGLAGRNSYEQYV. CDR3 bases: TGTGCCAGCAGCTCGGGACTAGCGGGAAGAAACTCCTACGAGCAGTACGTC.

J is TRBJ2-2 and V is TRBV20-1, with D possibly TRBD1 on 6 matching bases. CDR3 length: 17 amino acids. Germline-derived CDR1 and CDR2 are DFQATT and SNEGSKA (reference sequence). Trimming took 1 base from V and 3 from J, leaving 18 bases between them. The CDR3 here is CSARGYGGQHYTGELFF. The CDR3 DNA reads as TGCAGTGCTAGAGGGTACGGAGGACAGCACTACACCGGGGAGCTGTTTTTT.

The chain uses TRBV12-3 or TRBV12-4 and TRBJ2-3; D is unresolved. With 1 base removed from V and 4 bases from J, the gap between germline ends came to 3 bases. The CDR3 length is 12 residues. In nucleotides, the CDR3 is TGTGCCAGCAGTTTAGATCCAGATACGCAGTATTTT. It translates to CASSLDPDTQYF.

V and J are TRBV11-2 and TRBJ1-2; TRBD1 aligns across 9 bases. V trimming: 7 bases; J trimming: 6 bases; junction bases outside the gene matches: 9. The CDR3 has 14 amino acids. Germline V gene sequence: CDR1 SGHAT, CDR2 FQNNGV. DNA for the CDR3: TGTGCCAGCAAGGGGACAGGGTTAAATGATGGCTACACCTTC. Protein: CASKGTGLNDGYTF.

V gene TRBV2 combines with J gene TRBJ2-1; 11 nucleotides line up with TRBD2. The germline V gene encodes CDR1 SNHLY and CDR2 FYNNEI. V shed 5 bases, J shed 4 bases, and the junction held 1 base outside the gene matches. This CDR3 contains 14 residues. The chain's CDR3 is CASSTSGGYNEQFF. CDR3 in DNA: TGTGCCAGCAGTACTAGCGGGGGATACAATGAGCAGTTCTTC. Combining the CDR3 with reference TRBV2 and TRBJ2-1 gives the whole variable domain EPEVTQTPSHQVTQMGQEVILRCVPISNHLYFYWYRQILGQKVEFLVSFYNNEISEKSEIFDDQFSVERPDGSNFTLKIRSTKLEDSAMYFCASSTSGGYNEQFFGPGTRLTVL.

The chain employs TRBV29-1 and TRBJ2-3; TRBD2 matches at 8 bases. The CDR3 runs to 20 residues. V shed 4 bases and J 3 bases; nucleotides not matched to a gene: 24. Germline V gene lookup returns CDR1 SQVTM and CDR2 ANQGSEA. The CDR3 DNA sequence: TGCAGCGTTGGGTCGTCACTTGTCGGGGGGGGAAGGCAGAAGACAGATACGCAGTATTTT. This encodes CSVGSSLVGGGRQKTDTQYF.

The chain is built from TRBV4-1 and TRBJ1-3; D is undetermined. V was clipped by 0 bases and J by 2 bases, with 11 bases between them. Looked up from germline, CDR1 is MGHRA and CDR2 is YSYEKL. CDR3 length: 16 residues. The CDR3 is CASSQDRRAPGNTIYF. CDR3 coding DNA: TGCGCCAGCAGCCAAGATCGGAGGGCCCCTGGAAACACCATATATTTT.